What follows are 28 T cell receptor beta chains derived from one specimen sequenced in a study of blood T cell repertoires in COVID-19. Only in-frame clones appear in the TCRdb table, and some are missing; sequencing was by immunoSEQ multiplex PCR. The sample records a few hundred thousand clones, about 86% being singletons. Sequencing used peripheral blood. These receptors originate from an older man with acute or convalescent COVID-19.

This clone was counted a single time. This chain connects TRBV19 to TRBJ2-3; TRBD1 matches 8 bases. J lost 2 bases, V lost 10 bases, and 5 bases had no gene match. The CDR3 totals 13 residues. The germline gives CDR1 LNHDA, CDR2 SQIVND (reference sequence). DNA for the CDR3: TGTGCCACCCGGGACAGGAACACAGATACGCAGTATTTT. Residues: CATRDRNTDTQYF.

The genes are TRBV10-3 and TRBJ1-4, with TRBD1 identical over 10 bases. V gave up 2 bases and J gave up 6 bases; unmatched junction bases: 3. This CDR3 is 15 amino acids long. Germline V gene lookup returns CDR1 ENHRY and CDR2 SYGVKD. CDR3 nucleotide sequence: TGTGCCATCAGTGAGCCCGGGACAGGGGATGAAAAACTGTTTTTT. It is translated as CAISEPGTGDEKLFF.

This clone was counted only a few times. The chain carries TRBV6-1 and TRBJ1-6; a weak D match, TRBD1 (6 bases). Germline CDR1 and CDR2: MNHNS and SASEGT. The CDR3 sequence is 15 residues long. Trimming pared 2 bases from V and 9 bases from J, leaving 14 bases between. The chain's CDR3 is CASSERTAVRSPLHF. The CDR3 DNA reads TGTGCCAGCAGTGAACGGACAGCCGTTCGTTCACCCCTCCACTTT.

The V gene is TRBV19, the J gene TRBJ2-7; 8 nucleotides align to TRBD1. This CDR3 has 15 amino acids. Germline V gene data show CDR1 as LNHDA and CDR2 as SQIVND (reference sequence). Losses at the gene ends were 7 bases for V and 6 bases for J; bases not matched to a gene: 14. The CDR3 DNA reads TGTGCCAGTACCGCACAGGGGGTGCGTGTTGGCGAGCAGTACTTC. As protein: CASTAQGVRVGEQYF.

This clone was observed a few times. The chain joins TRBV12-3 or TRBV12-4 to TRBJ1-1, with 7 positions matching TRBD1. The J segment lost 9 bases and the V segment lost 2 bases, leaving 6 bases of the junction unmatched. The CDR3 length is 13 residues. This CDR3 reads CASSLRTGPQAFF. For the CDR3, the DNA is TGTGCCAGCAGTTTAAGGACAGGCCCCCAAGCTTTCTTT.

The J gene is TRBJ2-3, the V gene TRBV6-5; TRBD1 is a possible D gene (5 bases). The V gene lost 0 bases and the J gene lost 1 base, with 11 bases spanning the gap. The CDR3 consists of 16 residues. Germline V gene lookup returns CDR1 MNHEY and CDR2 SVGAGI. The CDR3 spells CASSYSSGSRTDTQYF. CDR3 nucleotides: TGTGCCAGCAGTTACTCTTCAGGGTCACGCACAGATACGCAGTATTTT.

J is TRBJ2-5 and V is TRBV18; the D is unclear. V was clipped by 3 bases and J by 1 base, with 9 bases between them. The CDR3 spans 14 residues. Germline CDR1 KGHSH, CDR2 LQKENI. The CDR3 loop is CASSPRHLQETQYF. CDR3 coding DNA: TGTGCCAGCTCACCCAGACATCTCCAAGAGACCCAGTACTTC. Looking up the rest from reference TRBV18 and TRBJ2-5 gives the full variable domain: NAGVMQNPRHLVRRRGQEARLRCSPMKGHSHVYWYRQLPEEGLKFMVYLQKENIIDESGMPKERFSAEFPKEGPSILRIQQVVRGDSAAYFCASSPRHLQETQYFGPGTRLLVL.

This clone occurred a few times. The rearrangement uses TRBV6-5 and TRBJ2-1, with a weak D call TRBD2 (6 bases). Germline CDR1 is MNHEY and CDR2 is SVGAGI. The length of the CDR3 is 13 residues. V lost 2 bases and J 8 bases, leaving 10 bases between the germline ends. CDR3 sequence reads: CASSYGLYDEQFF. The CDR3 nucleotides are TGTGCCAGCAGTTACGGACTATACGATGAGCAGTTCTTC.

This clone was seen only a few times. The chain is built from TRBV5-5 and TRBJ2-7; 10 positions match TRBD1. Trimming took 0 bases from V and 2 from J; bases not matched to a gene: 8. This CDR3 region has 17 residues. Germline CDR1 is SGHKS and CDR2 is YYEKEE (reference sequence). The CDR3 bases are TGTGCCAGCAGCTTGGCCACGGACAGGGGGTTCCCCTACGAGCAGTACTTC. Amino acid sequence: CASSLATDRGFPYEQYF.

V is TRBV3-1 (or the pseudogene TRBV3-2) and J is TRBJ1-6; 8 bases match TRBD1. The CDR3 spans 19 residues. Unmatched junction bases numbered 21, after V lost 8 bases and J lost 6 bases. The germline V gene has CDR1 LGHDT and CDR2 YNNKEL (reference sequence). The DNA for the CDR3 is TGTGCCAGCCAAAGAACCGGGACAGGCCGTCCCTCCGGTAATTCACCCCTCCACTTT. Translated, it gives CASQRTGTGRPSGNSPLHF.

The chain links TRBV7-9 to TRBJ2-4; tentative D call: TRBD1 (6 bases). The CDR3 is 15 residues long. Germline V gene data show CDR1 as SEHNR and CDR2 as FQNEAQ (reference sequence). Trimming took 5 bases from V and 1 from J, leaving 12 bases between them. The CDR3, as DNA: TGTGCCAGCAGCATTTACAGGGAGGCCAAAAACATTCAGTACTTC. It encodes CASSIYREAKNIQYF.

V and J are TRBV6-1 and TRBJ1-5, with D possibly being TRBD1 (5 bases). The CDR3 loop spans 13 amino acids. Deletions cut 1 base from V and 10 bases from J, with 11 bases between. Germline CDR1 reads MNHNS; CDR2 reads SASEGT. The CDR3 DNA sequence: TGTGCCAGCAGTGAAGGACAGATTGACCCCCAGCATTTT. Protein product: CASSEGQIDPQHF.

The genes are TRBV3-1 (or the pseudogene TRBV3-2) and TRBJ2-3; D might be TRBD2 (5 bases). Trimming pared 8 bases from V and 8 bases from J, leaving 20 bases between. Looked up from germline, CDR1 is LGHDT and CDR2 is YNNKEL (reference sequence). The CDR3 spans 14 residues. In nucleotides, the CDR3 is TGTGCCAGCCACCGCGGAGCCGCGGGTAGTACGCAGTATTTT. This codes for CASHRGAAGSTQYF.

The rearrangement joins TRBV24-1 to TRBJ2-5; 11 bases match TRBD1. The CDR3 has 17 amino acids. Germline V lookup: CDR1 KGHDR, CDR2 SFDVKD. The J segment lost 5 bases and the V segment lost 3 bases, leaving 10 bases of the junction unmatched. The CDR3 DNA follows: TGTGCCACCAGTGATCTGCCCCGGACAGGGGGCGTGGAGACCCAGTACTTC. It codes for CATSDLPRTGGVETQYF.

J is TRBJ2-1 and V is TRBV5-6; a weak D match, TRBD1 (5 bases). Trimming pared 1 base from V and 4 bases from J, leaving 18 bases between. Germline V lookup: CDR1 SGHDT, CDR2 YYEEEE. The CDR3 sequence is 17 residues long. The CDR3 DNA reads TGTGCCAGCAGCTTGATCGGCGCAGGGTTGAAGTACAATGAGCAGTTCTTC. Translating it yields CASSLIGAGLKYNEQFF. Variable domain in full (rest from reference TRBV5-6 and TRBJ2-1): DAGVTQSPTHLIKTRGQQVTLRCSPKSGHDTVSWYQQALGQGPQFIFQYYEEEERQRGNFPDRFSGHQFPNYSSELNVNALLLGDSALYLCASSLIGAGLKYNEQFFGPGTRLTVL.

This chain uses TRBV19 with TRBJ1-5, with a tentative D call TRBD1 (5 bases). V lost 7 bases and J 0 bases, leaving 13 bases between the germline ends. The CDR3 contains 15 residues. Per germline, CDR1 LNHDA and CDR2 SQIVND (reference sequence). CDR3 nucleotides: TGTGCCAGTAAGACAGCCCTTTATAGCAATCAGCCCCAGCATTTT. This sequence encodes CASKTALYSNQPQHF.

This rearrangement joins TRBV15 to TRBJ1-4; 11 bases map to TRBD1. The germline CDR1 and CDR2 sequences are LNHNV and YYDKDF (reference sequence). The CDR3 is made up of 19 amino acids. V trimming: 0 bases; J trimming: 7 bases; junction bases outside the gene matches: 13. The CDR3 DNA sequence: TGTGCCACCAGCAGAGACTTATACCACTCCGGGACAGGGGGTGAAAAACTGTTTTTT. It encodes CATSRDLYHSGTGGEKLFF. The variable domain in full, completed from reference TRBV15 and TRBJ1-4, reads DAMVIQNPRYQVTQFGKPVTLSCSQTLNHNVMYWYQQKSSQAPKLLFHYYDKDFNNEADTPDNFQSRRPNTSFCFLDIRSPGLGDTAMYLCATSRDLYHSGTGGEKLFFGSGTQLSVL.

The chain combines TRBV2 with TRBJ1-5, with D hard to call. The CDR3 loop spans 12 amino acids. The ends were cut back, 8 bases at V and 5 bases at J, with 10 bases in the middle. The germline V gene encodes CDR1 SNHLY and CDR2 FYNNEI. The CDR3 bases are TGTGCCAGCCGACAACGCTATCAGCCCCAGCATTTT. It codes for CASRQRYQPQHF.

The V call is TRBV4-2, the J call TRBJ1-2; TRBD1 matches 8 bases. There are 16 residues in the CDR3. V was pared by 0 bases and J by 2 bases, with 5 bases of the junction left unmatched. Germline-derived CDR1 and CDR2 are LGHNA and YNFKEQ. The CDR3 loop reads CASSQEKDRENYGYTF. DNA for the CDR3: TGTGCCAGCAGCCAAGAAAAGGACAGGGAGAACTATGGCTACACCTTC.

This rearrangement joins TRBV30 to TRBJ1-2, with a weak D call TRBD1 (6 bases). The CDR3 totals 14 residues. CDR1 and CDR2 from the germline V gene are GTSNPN and SVGIG (reference sequence). The V end was cut by 5 bases, the J end by 4 bases, with 17 bases between. CDR3 DNA sequence: TGTGCCTGGGACGTCGGGGGGCGTAGCTATGGCTACACCTTC. The encoded protein is CAWDVGGRSYGYTF.

The J gene is TRBJ1-1, the V gene TRBV5-1, with 7 bases fitting TRBD1. This CDR3 contains 18 residues. CDR1 SGHRS and CDR2 YFSETQ come from the germline V gene. V dropped 4 bases and J dropped 0; count of bases not matched to a gene: 15. This chain's CDR3 is CASSGRRDSNIMNTEAFF. The CDR3 DNA is TGCGCCAGCAGCGGACGCCGGGACAGCAATATCATGAACACTGAAGCTTTCTTT.

V usage is TRBV18 and J usage is TRBJ1-2; 7 positions agree with TRBD1. This CDR3 is 15 amino acids long. V gave up 3 bases and J gave up 5 bases; unmatched junction bases: 9. The V gene's germline CDR1 is KGHSH and CDR2 LQKENI. As DNA, the CDR3 is TGTGCCAGCTCACCGGATACCGGGACAGTTTATGGCTACACCTTC. Protein sequence: CASSPDTGTVYGYTF.

CDR3 nucleotides: TGTGCCAGCAGCTTAGGTTGGTCAGGATTCAACACCGGGGAGCTGTTTTTT. It is translated as CASSLGWSGFNTGELFF. The chain joins TRBV11-2 to TRBJ2-2; D is unclear. The length of the CDR3 is 17 residues. Trimming cost V 1 base and J 2 bases, with 14 bases left between them. Germline CDR1 and CDR2: SGHAT and FQNNGV.

The chain employs TRBV6-5 and TRBJ1-6; D is undetermined. V lost 7 bases, J lost 5 bases, and 9 bases lay in between. Germline assignment: CDR1 MNHEY and CDR2 SVGAGI. The CDR3 is 13 amino acids. CDR3 sequence: CASKTADNSPLHF. The CDR3 region has the DNA TGTGCCAGCAAAACAGCGGATAATTCACCCCTCCACTTT.

The gene calls are TRBV3-1 (or the pseudogene TRBV3-2) and TRBJ1-2, with a tentative D call TRBD1 (5 bases). This CDR3 has 15 amino acids. Per the germline V gene, CDR1 is LGHDT and CDR2 is YNNKEL (reference sequence). The V end was cut by 3 bases, the J end by 0 bases, with 11 bases between. CDR3 sequence reads: CASSHSTGANYGYTF. CDR3 sequence (DNA): TGTGCCAGCAGCCACAGTACAGGAGCTAACTATGGCTACACCTTC.

There are a few counts of this clone. The chain joins TRBV19 to TRBJ2-6; D ambiguous. Per germline, CDR1 LNHDA and CDR2 SQIVND (reference sequence). The CDR3 runs to 14 residues. The V and J ends lost 6 bases and 1 base respectively, with 7 bases between them. This CDR3 reads CASRSSSGANVLTF. The CDR3 nucleotides are TGTGCCAGTAGAAGTAGTTCTGGGGCCAACGTCCTGACTTTC.

The chain couples TRBV6-5 to TRBJ1-6; 7 bases line up with TRBD1. J gave up 7 bases and V 6 bases, and 6 bases lay outside the gene matches. The CDR3 consists of 14 residues. CDR1 is MNHEY, CDR2 SVGAGI, per germline. The CDR3, as DNA: TGTGCCAGCAGGTCCGGGACAGAAAATTCACCCCTCCACTTT. Protein: CASRSGTENSPLHF.

This clone was detected only once. The DNA for the CDR3 is TGTGCCAGCAGTTCGCCATCTCAGGCCAAATTTAACTATGGCTACACCTTC. Its translation: CASSSPSQAKFNYGYTF. The chain joins TRBV28 to TRBJ1-2; D gene ambiguous. Between the trimmed V and J ends, which lost 4 bases and 1 base, there was a span of 19 bases. There are 17 residues in the CDR3. Germline-derived CDR1 and CDR2 are MDHEN and SYDVKM.